The clone carrying this TCR beta chain was recorded only once. This CDR3 is 14 amino acids long. The V end lost 3 bases, the J end lost 6 bases, and 16 bases lay between the germline ends. Germline CDR1 reads SGDLS; CDR2 reads YYNGEE. This specimen comes from a study of shared clonotypes between healthy human individuals. Clones were sequenced by immunoSEQ multiplex PCR, and TCRdb holds only the in-frame ones, with some missing. Here the sample spans millions of clones, approximately 93% being singletons. The chain couples TRBV9 to TRBJ2-7; perhaps TRBD2 as D (6 bases). The clonotype comes from a man in his late teens or twenties in good health. Some clones in this sample may be carry-over from other donors' samples. Sequencing was carried out using naive CD4+ T cells from PBMCs. This sample's subset: CD45RA+ positively selected. In DNA, the CDR3 is TGTGCCAGCAGCGACCCGGCCATCGGGGGCGAGCAGTACTTC. Translating it yields CASSDPAIGGEQYF.